A selection of T cell receptor beta chains follows, all from one sample in a study of shared clonotypes between healthy human individuals. TCRdb's copy holds only in-frame clones and misses some; the assay was immunoSEQ multiplex PCR. The top ten clones hold around 0.15% of a sample with a few million clones, more than 90% of them seen once. The specimen sequenced was naive CD4+ T cells sorted from blood. The receptor source for this set is a man aged 18-30 years in good health. Both conserved end residues are part of each CDR3. D genes are given only for firm matches. Clone size is stated in some rows and not others, as once, few, many or a class when expanded.

d_call: .
clone_size: .
v_call: TRBV5-1
j_call: TRBJ1-2
cdr3_nt: TGCGCCAGCAGCAGGGACTCCTATGGCTACACCTTC
cdr3_aa: CASSRDSYGYTF

d_call: TRBD1
clone_size: .
v_call: TRBV19
j_call: TRBJ1-5
cdr3_nt: TGTGCCAGTAGTATAGCCCCGGGACAGGGGGCTGGTCAGCCCCAGCATTTT
cdr3_aa: CASSIAPGQGAGQPQHF

d_call: .
clone_size: .
v_call: TRBV19
j_call: TRBJ1-1
cdr3_nt: TGTGCCAGTAGTGGGGTACGCAGGGGTCAAGCTTTCTTT
cdr3_aa: CASSGVRRGQAFF

d_call: .
clone_size: once
v_call: TRBV18
j_call: TRBJ2-7
cdr3_nt: TGTGCCAGCTCCTTAGGGGGACTCTCTGGCGACGAGCAGTACTTC
cdr3_aa: CASSLGGLSGDEQYF

d_call: .
clone_size: .
v_call: TRBV5-1
j_call: TRBJ1-1
cdr3_nt: TGCGCCAGCAGTTCGGTGGCTAATATGAACACTGAAGCTTTCTTT
cdr3_aa: CASSSVANMNTEAFF

d_call: TRBD1
clone_size: .
v_call: TRBV30
j_call: TRBJ2-7
cdr3_nt: TGTGCCTGGAAAACGGACAGGGGAATCTCCTACGAGCAGTACTTC
cdr3_aa: CAWKTDRGISYEQYF

d_call: .
clone_size: .
v_call: TRBV5-5
j_call: TRBJ2-7
cdr3_nt: TGTGCCAGCAGCTTGTCTTTAGGGGCCGCCTACGAGCAGTACTTC
cdr3_aa: CASSLSLGAAYEQYF

d_call: .
clone_size: .
v_call: TRBV5-1
j_call: TRBJ1-1
cdr3_nt: TGCGCCAGCAGCGACGGGACATTCGATTACACTGAAGCTTTCTTT
cdr3_aa: CASSDGTFDYTEAFF

d_call: .
clone_size: .
v_call: TRBV28
j_call: TRBJ2-1
cdr3_nt: TGTGCCAGCAGACCTCGGTGGAACAATGAGCAGTTCTTC
cdr3_aa: CASRPRWNNEQFF

d_call: .
clone_size: .
v_call: TRBV19
j_call: TRBJ2-4
cdr3_nt: TGTGCCAGTCGACGTCACTTGGGAGACATTCAGTACTTC
cdr3_aa: CASRRHLGDIQYF

d_call: TRBD1
clone_size: .
v_call: TRBV6-4
j_call: TRBJ2-2
cdr3_nt: TGTGCCAGCAGTGAACAGGGGATCAACACCGGGGAGCTGTTTTTT
cdr3_aa: CASSEQGINTGELFF

d_call: .
clone_size: .
v_call: TRBV28
j_call: TRBJ2-1
cdr3_nt: TGTGCCAGCAGTAGAGACTCCACAGTTTACAATGAGCAGTTCTTC
cdr3_aa: CASSRDSTVYNEQFF

d_call: TRBD2
clone_size: .
v_call: TRBV4-1
j_call: TRBJ2-1
cdr3_nt: TGCGCCAGCAGCCGCGACCCTACTCTAGCGGACCTGTTCTTC
cdr3_aa: CASSRDPTLADLFF

d_call: TRBD1
clone_size: .
v_call: TRBV5-4
j_call: TRBJ2-7
cdr3_nt: TGTGCCAGCAGCAGCCACAGGGGAAACGTGGTTTCCGAGCAGTACTTC
cdr3_aa: CASSSHRGNVVSEQYF

d_call: .
clone_size: .
v_call: TRBV30
j_call: TRBJ2-7
cdr3_nt: TGTGCCTGGAGTGTAAGGCAGGCGCCTACCTACGAGCAGTACTTC
cdr3_aa: CAWSVRQAPTYEQYF

d_call: .
clone_size: .
v_call: TRBV6-1
j_call: TRBJ1-1
cdr3_nt: TGTGCCAGCAGGAAGGGAGAGGGGGGCACTGAAGCTTTCTTT
cdr3_aa: CASRKGEGGTEAFF

d_call: TRBD2
clone_size: .
v_call: TRBV5-5
j_call: TRBJ2-3
cdr3_nt: TGTGCCAGCAGCTTGGTTGGGAGGGGCACAGATACGCAGTATTTT
cdr3_aa: CASSLVGRGTDTQYF

d_call: TRBD1
clone_size: .
v_call: TRBV9
j_call: TRBJ2-7
cdr3_nt: TGTGCCAGCAGCGTATGGGACAGGGACTACGAGCAGTACTTC
cdr3_aa: CASSVWDRDYEQYF

d_call: .
clone_size: .
v_call: TRBV19
j_call: TRBJ2-1
cdr3_nt: TGTGCCAGTAAATTGGGACACCGCTACAATGAGCAGTTCTTC
cdr3_aa: CASKLGHRYNEQFF

d_call: TRBD2
clone_size: .
v_call: TRBV2
j_call: TRBJ2-3
cdr3_nt: TGTGCCAGCAATGGACCGAGCGGGGGGGCAACGCAGTATTTT
cdr3_aa: CASNGPSGGATQYF

d_call: TRBD2
clone_size: .
v_call: TRBV5-1
j_call: TRBJ2-1
cdr3_nt: TGCGCCAGCAGCTCCCTATCTTCTAGCGGGAGCTACAATGAGCAGTTCTTC
cdr3_aa: CASSSLSSSGSYNEQFF

d_call: .
clone_size: .
v_call: TRBV28
j_call: TRBJ2-4
cdr3_nt: TGTGCCAGCAGTTTATGGTGGGGGGACTTAAACTCTACCAAAAACATTCAGTACTTC
cdr3_aa: CASSLWWGDLNSTKNIQYF

d_call: .
clone_size: .
v_call: TRBV25-1
j_call: TRBJ2-1
cdr3_nt: TGTGCCAGCAGTGAATCGACCAAGGAAGCCTACAATGAGCAGTTCTTC
cdr3_aa: CASSESTKEAYNEQFF

d_call: .
clone_size: .
v_call: TRBV7-9
j_call: TRBJ2-7
cdr3_nt: TGTGCCAGCACGAGGACAGCCACCTACGAGCAGTACTTC
cdr3_aa: CASTRTATYEQYF

d_call: .
clone_size: .
v_call: TRBV30
j_call: TRBJ2-2
cdr3_nt: TGTGCCTGGAACCGGGGGTCGGCCACCGGGGAGCTGTTTTTT
cdr3_aa: CAWNRGSATGELFF

d_call: .
clone_size: .
v_call: TRBV10-2
j_call: TRBJ2-2
cdr3_nt: TGCGCCAGCAGTTTCTCCCGTCCCGGGGAGCTGTTTTTT
cdr3_aa: CASSFSRPGELFF

d_call: .
clone_size: .
v_call: TRBV7-6
j_call: TRBJ2-7
cdr3_nt: TGTGCCAGCAGCCCCGAAGTCCTCTCCTACGAGCAGTACTTC
cdr3_aa: CASSPEVLSYEQYF

d_call: .
clone_size: .
v_call: TRBV18
j_call: TRBJ2-7
cdr3_nt: TGTGCCAGCGCAAATAGCGGACTCTACGAGCAGTACTTC
cdr3_aa: CASANSGLYEQYF

d_call: .
clone_size: .
v_call: TRBV7-9
j_call: TRBJ2-4
cdr3_nt: TGTGCCAGCAGCTTACCCCCCCAGGGTGGAACCAAAAACATTCAGTACTTC
cdr3_aa: CASSLPPQGGTKNIQYF

d_call: TRBD1
clone_size: .
v_call: TRBV7-9
j_call: TRBJ2-3
cdr3_nt: TGTGCCAGCAGGACAGGGGCCGCGGGCGATACGCAGTATTTT
cdr3_aa: CASRTGAAGDTQYF

d_call: TRBD1
clone_size: .
v_call: TRBV5-1
j_call: TRBJ2-7
cdr3_nt: TGCGCCAGCAGCCCCGTGGGACAGAAAAGAGAAGGTAGCTCCTACGAGCAGTACTTC
cdr3_aa: CASSPVGQKREGSSYEQYF

d_call: TRBD1
clone_size: .
v_call: TRBV9
j_call: TRBJ1-3
cdr3_nt: TGTGCCAGCAGCGCTGACCCGGGACAGGGTGCCCGAAACACCATATATTTT
cdr3_aa: CASSADPGQGARNTIYF

d_call: .
clone_size: .
v_call: TRBV7-9
j_call: TRBJ2-3
cdr3_nt: TGTGCCAGCAGGCAACGAGAACGTCTAGCTTCGTCAGATACGCAGTATTTT
cdr3_aa: CASRQRERLASSDTQYF

d_call: TRBD2
clone_size: .
v_call: TRBV5-6
j_call: TRBJ2-1
cdr3_nt: TGTGCCAGCAGCTTGGCGCGGGGGGACAATGAGCAGTTCTTC
cdr3_aa: CASSLARGDNEQFF

d_call: TRBD2
clone_size: .
v_call: TRBV19
j_call: TRBJ2-6
cdr3_nt: TGTGCCAGTATAGGGCTAGCGGGAGTAGAGTCTGGGGCCAACGTCCTGACTTTC
cdr3_aa: CASIGLAGVESGANVLTF

d_call: TRBD1
clone_size: .
v_call: TRBV11-2
j_call: TRBJ1-5
cdr3_nt: TGTGCCAGCAGCCTTGGACAGGGAAACTTTCCCAATCAGCCCCAGCATTTT
cdr3_aa: CASSLGQGNFPNQPQHF

d_call: .
clone_size: .
v_call: TRBV11-2
j_call: TRBJ2-6
cdr3_nt: TGTGCCAGCAGCTTATTGGACGGTAACTCTGGGGCCAACGTCCTGACTTTC
cdr3_aa: CASSLLDGNSGANVLTF

d_call: .
clone_size: .
v_call: TRBV7-3
j_call: TRBJ2-3
cdr3_nt: TGTGCCAGCAGCTTATCAGGGGCGCCAAGCACAGATACGCAGTATTTT
cdr3_aa: CASSLSGAPSTDTQYF

d_call: TRBD1
clone_size: once
v_call: TRBV27
j_call: TRBJ1-1
cdr3_nt: TGTGCCAGCAGTTTATCCGGGACAGGGGGCCTCCGTTTTGGGAACACTGAAGCTTTCTTT
cdr3_aa: CASSLSGTGGLRFGNTEAFF

d_call: TRBD1
clone_size: .
v_call: TRBV19
j_call: TRBJ1-1
cdr3_nt: TGTGCCAGTAGTATAGCAGGGGGTGGGACTGAAGCTTTCTTT
cdr3_aa: CASSIAGGGTEAFF

d_call: .
clone_size: .
v_call: TRBV18
j_call: TRBJ2-1
cdr3_nt: TGTGCCAGCTCACCACCTGCTCAGTACAATGAGCAGTTCTTC
cdr3_aa: CASSPPAQYNEQFF

d_call: .
clone_size: .
v_call: TRBV6-1
j_call: TRBJ2-3
cdr3_nt: TGTGCCAGCAGTGAAGTTGGGGTAACAGATACGCAGTATTTT
cdr3_aa: CASSEVGVTDTQYF

d_call: .
clone_size: .
v_call: TRBV19
j_call: TRBJ2-4
cdr3_nt: TGTGCCAGTAGTATTTGGACAGATAAAAACATTCAGTACTTC
cdr3_aa: CASSIWTDKNIQYF

d_call: TRBD1
clone_size: .
v_call: TRBV25-1
j_call: TRBJ1-5
cdr3_nt: TGTGCCAGTCAACAGGGGCTTAATCAGCCCCAGCATTTT
cdr3_aa: CASQQGLNQPQHF

d_call: .
clone_size: .
v_call: TRBV5-6
j_call: TRBJ1-4
cdr3_nt: TGTGCCAGCAGCTTGCAGGGAGACCGTGTTAATGAAAAACTGTTTTTT
cdr3_aa: CASSLQGDRVNEKLFF

d_call: .
clone_size: .
v_call: TRBV2
j_call: TRBJ2-7
cdr3_nt: TGTGCCAGCAACTTCAGGCGGACAAGCTACGAGCAGTACTTC
cdr3_aa: CASNFRRTSYEQYF

d_call: .
clone_size: .
v_call: TRBV7-9
j_call: TRBJ2-3
cdr3_nt: TGTGCCAGCAGCCTCACAGATACGCAGTATTTT
cdr3_aa: CASSLTDTQYF

d_call: .
clone_size: .
v_call: TRBV18
j_call: TRBJ2-6
cdr3_nt: TGTGCCAGCTCACCACCAAACCAGGGGACTGGGGCCAACGTCCTGACTTTC
cdr3_aa: CASSPPNQGTGANVLTF

d_call: .
clone_size: .
v_call: TRBV4-3
j_call: TRBJ2-5
cdr3_nt: TGCGCCAGCAGCCCTAGTGGGCGAGAGACCCAGTACTTC
cdr3_aa: CASSPSGRETQYF

d_call: TRBD1
clone_size: once
v_call: TRBV5-1
j_call: TRBJ1-2
cdr3_nt: TGCGCCAGCAGCCTAACAGGGGACTATGGCTACACCTTC
cdr3_aa: CASSLTGDYGYTF

d_call: .
clone_size: once
v_call: TRBV19
j_call: TRBJ2-7
cdr3_nt: TGTGCCAGTAGTATCGCCAGCCCCTACGAGCAGTACTTC
cdr3_aa: CASSIASPYEQYF

d_call: TRBD1
clone_size: .
v_call: TRBV14
j_call: TRBJ2-5
cdr3_nt: TGTGCCAGCAGCCAAGACCGACAGGGCCGGGAGACCCAGTACTTC
cdr3_aa: CASSQDRQGRETQYF

d_call: .
clone_size: .
v_call: TRBV6-1
j_call: TRBJ2-2
cdr3_nt: TGTGCCAGCAGTGGTCTGAACACCGGGGAGCTGTTTTTT
cdr3_aa: CASSGLNTGELFF

d_call: .
clone_size: .
v_call: TRBV30
j_call: TRBJ1-2
cdr3_nt: TGTGCCTGGAAGCGGGACGGCTTGCAGGATGGCTACACCTTC
cdr3_aa: CAWKRDGLQDGYTF

d_call: TRBD2
clone_size: .
v_call: TRBV7-2
j_call: TRBJ2-5
cdr3_nt: TGTGCCAGCACCGGGGGGGAGACCCAGTACTTC
cdr3_aa: CASTGGETQYF

d_call: .
clone_size: .
v_call: TRBV25-1
j_call: TRBJ2-7
cdr3_nt: TGTGCCAGCAGTTCTACAGGGCGGGCGAACGAGCAGTACTTC
cdr3_aa: CASSSTGRANEQYF

d_call: .
clone_size: .
v_call: TRBV6-6
j_call: TRBJ2-5
cdr3_nt: TGTGCCAGCAGTTACAGCAGGGTGCAAGAGACCCAGTACTTC
cdr3_aa: CASSYSRVQETQYF

d_call: .
clone_size: .
v_call: TRBV6-1
j_call: TRBJ1-5
cdr3_nt: TGTGCCAGCAGAAAGACGGGCAGCAATCAGCCCCAGCATTTT
cdr3_aa: CASRKTGSNQPQHF